This T cell receptor gamma chain derives from a study of Vδ1+ human thymocytes. Alphabeta T cells were depleted, then CD3+ Vdelta1+ Vdelta2- thymocytes were FACS-sorted. The CDR3 has 13 amino acids. J lost 6 bases, V lost 0 bases, and 5 bases had no gene match. The germline V gene encodes CDR1 GITISATS and CDR2 ISYDGTV (reference sequence). This clone occurred a few times. Antigen unknown. Other DNA variants within this sample encode the same CDR3. Sequences come from RNA converted to cDNA by reverse transcription. CDR3 amplicons came from multiplex PCR with pooled V-gene forward and constant-region reverse primers. TCRdb called clones from the multiplex PCR reads again using CATT. This sample has approximately 40,000 gamma-chain clones, with 20% found just once. Study conclusions and caveats: Unexpected Vdelta2 sequences could cause misinterpretation of bulk repertoire data. Donors shared many TRG clonotypes but few TRD clonotypes. Thymic TRG and TRD repertoires appeared highly polyclonal, with Gaussian CDR3 length distributions. Thymic delta-chain repertoires held roughly 18% Vdelta2 sequences and few Vdelta3, despite high sort purity.

The chain recombines TRGV9 with TRGJ1 or TRGJ2. What was sequenced was Vdelta1+ gamma-delta thymocytes from the thymus. The sample's subset: FACS-sorted CD3+ TCRalphabeta- TCRVdelta1+ TCRVdelta2- thymocytes. This clonotype was sampled from a girl under three years old who had congenital heart surgery. This CDR3 reads CALWEVPSYKKLF. Here the CDR3 DNA reads TGTGCCTTGTGGGAGGTGCCCTCTTATAAGAAACTCTTT.